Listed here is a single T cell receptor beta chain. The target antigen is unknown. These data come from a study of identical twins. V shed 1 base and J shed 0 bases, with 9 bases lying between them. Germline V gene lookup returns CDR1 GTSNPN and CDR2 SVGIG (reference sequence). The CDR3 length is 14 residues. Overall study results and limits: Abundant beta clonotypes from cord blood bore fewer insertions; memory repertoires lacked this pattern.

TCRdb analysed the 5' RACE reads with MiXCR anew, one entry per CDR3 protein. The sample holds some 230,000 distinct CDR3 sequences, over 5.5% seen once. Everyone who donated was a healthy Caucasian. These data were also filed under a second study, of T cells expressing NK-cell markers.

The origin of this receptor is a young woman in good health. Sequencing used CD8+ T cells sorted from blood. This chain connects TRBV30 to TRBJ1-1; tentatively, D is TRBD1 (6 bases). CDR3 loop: CAWSGTVMNTEAFF. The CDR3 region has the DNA TGTGCCTGGAGTGGGACAGTCATGAACACTGAAGCTTTCTTT.